These T cell receptor beta chains were read from a single sample in a study of T-cell memory formation after mild COVID-19. TCRdb reprocessed the 5' RACE reads with MiXCR, giving one entry per CDR3 protein. The sample has around 250,000 distinct CDR3 sequences; 16% are singletons. The specimen was PBMCs or a T cell subset sorted from them (not recorded which). The receptors shown here come from a young man who had mild COVID-19 (a few samples of this study predate the infection). Cell type and time point are not known. CDR3s include the opening cysteine and the closing phenylalanine or tryptophan. A D gene is named only where the DNA matches it firmly. Some rows have no size entry. The others give once, few or many, or a class for an expanded clone.

j_call clone_size d_call cdr3_length v_call cdr3_nt cdr3_aa
TRBJ2-7 NA NA 13 TRBV6-2/TRBV6-3 TGTGCCAGCAGTTACTCGGTGACCTACGAGCAGTACTTC CASSYSVTYEQYF
TRBJ1-5 few TRBD1 16 TRBV7-2 TGTGCCAGCAGCTTAGGGACAGGGGTGATTGGACAGCCCCAGCATTTT CASSLGTGVIGQPQHF
TRBJ1-3 NA TRBD1 16 TRBV6-6 TGTGCCAGCAGTTTCGGACAGGGGGCGCTTGGAAACACCATATATTTT CASSFGQGALGNTIYF
TRBJ2-7 NA TRBD1 14 TRBV7-9 TGTGCCAGCAGCCCCTTCGGGACAGGTTACGAGCAGTACTTC CASSPFGTGYEQYF
TRBJ1-6 few NA 15 TRBV7-3 TGTGCCAGCAGCCCAGGCGGCGCCTATAATTCACCCCTCCACTTT CASSPGGAYNSPLHF
TRBJ1-4 few NA 14 TRBV7-2 TGTGCCAGCAGCTTATCCCCTGCAGGGGAAAAACTGTTTTTT CASSLSPAGEKLFF
TRBJ2-3 NA TRBD1 14 TRBV25-1 TGTGCCAGCAGTGACCGGACAGGGGGGAATACGCAGTATTTT CASSDRTGGNTQYF
TRBJ2-3 many TRBD2 16 TRBV5-1 TGCGCCAGCAGCGACGGGACTAGCGGAAGCACAGATACGCAGTATTTT CASSDGTSGSTDTQYF
TRBJ1-6 NA TRBD1 16 TRBV5-1 TGCGCCAGCAGAAATGGACAGGGGAAGTATAATTCACCCCTCCACTTT CASRNGQGKYNSPLHF
TRBJ1-1 NA NA 13 TRBV24-1 TGTGCCACCAGTCTTGCGGGGGCCACTGAAGCTTTCTTT CATSLAGATEAFF
TRBJ2-5 few NA 13 TRBV29-1 TGCAGCGTTGAATCAGGAATCCAAGAGACCCAGTACTTC CSVESGIQETQYF
TRBJ2-1 many NA 11 TRBV14 TGTGCCAGCAGCACCTACAATGAGCAGTTCTTC CASSTYNEQFF
TRBJ1-4 NA TRBD1 19 TRBV7-8 TGTGCCAGCAGCTTATTCCGGGACAGAGGAAGAAGTCTGGATGAAAAACTGTTTTTT CASSLFRDRGRSLDEKLFF
TRBJ2-5 NA TRBD2 16 TRBV20-1 TGCAGTGCTAGAGTTTGGGGACTAGCGGGGGGTGAGACCCAGTACTTC CSARVWGLAGGETQYF
TRBJ1-5 NA NA 13 TRBV4-2 TGTGCCAGCAGCCAAGCGAGAGGGACGGCCCAGCATTTT CASSQARGTAQHF
TRBJ1-1 few TRBD1 12 TRBV7-9 TGTGCCAGCTCACAGGGGATCACTGAAGCTTTCTTT CASSQGITEAFF
TRBJ1-5 many NA 13 TRBV7-2 TGTGCCAGCAGCGGGGGCAGGGATCAGCCCCAGCATTTT CASSGGRDQPQHF
TRBJ2-7 few NA 15 TRBV4-1 TGCGCCAGCAGCCAAGTGGGGGGGCGTTCGGGCGAGCAGTACTTC CASSQVGGRSGEQYF
TRBJ1-1 NA NA 12 TRBV10-3 TGTGCCATCAGTGACCGCTCCGGTGAAGCTTTCTTT CAISDRSGEAFF
TRBJ1-6 few NA 16 TRBV4-1 TGCGCCAGCAGCCAAGTCTCCGGGACATACAGTTCACCCCTCCACTTT CASSQVSGTYSSPLHF
TRBJ2-5 NA NA 16 TRBV4-1 TGCGCCAGCAGCCAATCGTTAGCAGTGGCGGCTTTGACCCAGTACTTC CASSQSLAVAALTQYF
TRBJ1-1 many NA 14 TRBV5-6 TGTGCCAGCAGCTTGGGTGGAGGGAACACTGAAGCTTTCTTT CASSLGGGNTEAFF
TRBJ2-1 few TRBD2 13 TRBV7-3 TGTGCCAGCAGCCTAGGGACTAGCGGGTGGCAGTTCTTC CASSLGTSGWQFF
TRBJ1-3 NA NA 15 TRBV12-5 TGTGCTAGTGGTTTGGGGGTCTCCTCTGGAAACACCATATATTTT CASGLGVSSGNTIYF
TRBJ2-5 few NA 15 TRBV7-3 TGTGCCAGCAGCTTGGATAGCGGTACCCAAGAGACCCAGTACTTC CASSLDSGTQETQYF
TRBJ2-3 NA NA 16 TRBV18 TGTGCCAGCTCACCACCAGGGAATGGAGGCACAGATACGCAGTATTTT CASSPPGNGGTDTQYF
TRBJ2-3 NA TRBD2 15 TRBV10-3 TGTGCCATCAGTGAGACTAGCGGGGGGACAGATACGCAGTATTTT CAISETSGGTDTQYF
TRBJ1-1 NA NA 15 TRBV7-3 TGTGCCAGCAGCCCAGCACCTTCTATGAACACTGAAGCTTTCTTT CASSPAPSMNTEAFF
TRBJ1-6 NA NA 14 TRBV20-1 TGCAGTGCTAGAGTGGGAGGAGGCAATTCACCCCTCCACTTT CSARVGGGNSPLHF
TRBJ1-2 few NA 14 TRBV5-1 TGCGCCAGCAGCGGACGTCCAGGGGCGCTTGGCTACACCTTC CASSGRPGALGYTF
TRBJ2-5 few TRBD2 15 TRBV29-1 TGCAGCGTTGATATTGTCGGGGGGGCCCAAGAGACCCAGTACTTC CSVDIVGGAQETQYF
TRBJ2-1 NA NA 11 TRBV7-9 TGTGCCAGCAGCCAGAATTATGAGCAGTTCTTC CASSQNYEQFF
TRBJ2-2 few NA 15 TRBV5-1 TGCGCCAGCAGCTTCGTCACGGGGAACGCCGGGGAGCTGTTTTTT CASSFVTGNAGELFF
TRBJ1-1 few TRBD1 14 TRBV7-2 TGTGCCAGCAGCTCTACAGGGGTATACACTGAAGCTTTCTTT CASSSTGVYTEAFF
TRBJ2-5 few NA 13 TRBV29-1 TGCAGCGTCCTTCCCTGGGACCAAGAGACCCAGTACTTC CSVLPWDQETQYF